A selection of T cell receptor beta chains follows, all from one sample in a study of blood T cell repertoires in COVID-19. The method was immunoSEQ multiplex PCR; TCRdb's version includes in-frame clones alone and lacks a portion of them. This table has 170,000 or so clones, approximately 84% appearing once. The source material was peripheral blood. Receptors were obtained from a man younger than 35 with active or convalescent COVID-19. The CDR3 runs from the conserved cysteine through the conserved F or W. Fields, in order: V gene, J gene, D gene, clone size, CDR3 protein, CDR3 DNA. D genes are given only for firm matches. Not every row has a clone size; where given, it reads once, few, many or a size class.

TRBV27	TRBJ2-7	TRBD2	-	CASSLLGTTYEQYF	TGTGCCAGCAGTTTACTCGGGACTACATACGAGCAGTACTTC
TRBV13	TRBJ1-1	-	once	CASSPPQGLTNTEAFF	TGTGCCAGCAGCCCTCCACAGGGCCTTACGAACACTGAAGCTTTCTTT
TRBV9	TRBJ1-3	-	-	CASTRSGSSGNTIYF	TGTGCCAGCACCCGATCGGGGAGCTCTGGAAACACCATATATTTT
TRBV7-2	TRBJ1-5	TRBD1	-	CASSPGQGFGRPQHF	TGTGCCAGCAGCCCCGGACAGGGGTTCGGTAGGCCCCAGCATTTT
TRBV7-6	TRBJ1-5	-	-	CASSLQSNQPQHF	TGTGCCAGCAGCTTACAGAGCAATCAGCCCCAGCATTTT
TRBV5-1	TRBJ1-1	-	-	CASSLEGLGQGTEAFF	TGCGCCAGCAGCTTGGAGGGTTTGGGGCAAGGGACTGAAGCTTTCTTT
TRBV5-1	TRBJ2-1	-	once	CASSLQPGAELSNEQFF	TGCGCCAGCAGCTTGCAACCGGGAGCTGAGCTCTCCAATGAGCAGTTCTTC
TRBV5-1	TRBJ2-1	TRBD2	-	CASSSIVGTSGRLNEQFF	TGCGCCAGCAGCTCCATTGTGGGGACTAGCGGGAGATTGAATGAGCAGTTCTTC
TRBV3-1/TRBV3-2	TRBJ1-3	-	-	CASSQTGSTNTIYF	TGTGCCAGCAGCCAGACGGGTAGTACCAACACCATATATTTT
TRBV5-1	TRBJ1-2	-	-	CASSEGPGTRGYTF	TGCGCCAGCAGCGAGGGTCCCGGGACTCGGGGCTACACCTTC
TRBV5-4	TRBJ1-4	-	-	CASSLRDIPNEKLFF	TGTGCCAGCAGCCTTCGGGACATACCTAATGAAAAACTGTTTTTT
TRBV3-1/TRBV3-2	TRBJ1-4	-	-	CASSHPRVTTNEKLFF	TGTGCCAGCAGCCACCCGAGGGTGACGACTAATGAAAAACTGTTTTTT
TRBV6-5	TRBJ1-1	TRBD1	-	CASSYSTGGFTTEAFF	TGTGCCAGCAGTTACTCGACAGGGGGCTTTACCACTGAAGCTTTCTTT
TRBV28	TRBJ2-1	TRBD2	-	CASSRAGGLNEQFF	TGTGCCAGCAGCCGAGCGGGAGGGTTGAATGAGCAGTTCTTC
TRBV3-1/TRBV3-2	TRBJ2-5	-	-	CASSQDSAGSRTQYF	TGTGCCAGCAGCCAAGATTCCGCGGGTTCGCGGACCCAGTACTTC
TRBV6-4	TRBJ2-3	TRBD2	-	CASSDGDSGGSTDTQYF	TGTGCCAGCAGTGACGGTGATTCGGGGGGAAGCACAGATACGCAGTATTTT
TRBV19	TRBJ2-4	-	-	CASTARWLAKNIQYF	TGTGCCAGTACCGCCAGATGGCTAGCCAAAAACATTCAGTACTTC
TRBV29-1	TRBJ1-2	-	-	CSVEDRRGPWHYGYTF	TGCAGCGTTGAAGATCGGAGGGGACCGTGGCACTATGGCTACACCTTC
TRBV28	TRBJ1-2	-	-	CASSLGQNYGYTF	TGTGCCAGCAGTTTAGGACAAAACTATGGCTACACCTTC
TRBV19	TRBJ2-1	TRBD2	-	CASSPQTSTNEQFF	TGTGCCAGTAGTCCTCAGACTAGCACGAATGAGCAGTTCTTC
TRBV24-1	TRBJ2-3	TRBD1	-	CATRDRGRTDTQYF	TGTGCCACCAGGGACAGGGGGCGCACAGATACGCAGTATTTT
TRBV5-1	TRBJ1-1	TRBD1	-	CASSDPSRGDTEAFF	TGCGCCAGCAGCGATCCATCCAGGGGGGACACTGAAGCTTTCTTT
TRBV5-1	TRBJ1-6	-	once	CASSSSGSPYNSPLHF	TGCGCCAGCAGCTCCTCGGGGAGTCCCTATAATTCACCCCTCCACTTT
TRBV4-2	TRBJ1-2	-	once	CASSQDVPNYGYTF	TGTGCCAGCAGCCAAGATGTCCCGAACTATGGCTACACCTTC
TRBV28	TRBJ2-1	-	-	CASSSGFGEQFF	TGTGCCAGCAGCTCAGGGTTTGGGGAGCAGTTCTTC
TRBV19	TRBJ1-1	-	few	CASSIGRGGIEAFF	TGTGCCAGTAGTATAGGGAGGGGGGGAATTGAAGCTTTCTTT
TRBV6-5	TRBJ2-7	TRBD2	-	CASSRGGAYEQYF	TGTGCCAGCAGCCGCGGGGGGGCCTACGAGCAGTACTTC
TRBV6-6	TRBJ1-5	TRBD1	-	CASSSGDRGGNQPQHF	TGTGCCAGCAGCTCCGGGGACAGGGGCGGCAATCAGCCCCAGCATTTT
TRBV6-5	TRBJ2-3	TRBD1	once	CASTQTGGNTDTQYF	TGTGCCAGCACCCAGACAGGGGGCAACACAGATACGCAGTATTTT
TRBV28	TRBJ1-6	TRBD1	-	CASSLYGQGYNSPLHF	TGTGCCAGCAGTTTATACGGACAGGGGTATAATTCACCCCTCCACTTT
TRBV11-2	TRBJ2-3	-	-	CASSLAGGTDTQYF	TGTGCCAGCAGCTTAGCGGGGGGCACAGATACGCAGTATTTT
TRBV3-1/TRBV3-2	TRBJ2-7	-	-	CASSPRRQEAFAEQYF	TGTGCCAGCAGCCCACGGAGACAGGAGGCTTTTGCCGAGCAGTACTTC
TRBV30	TRBJ2-1	TRBD2	-	CAWSLSGLASYNEQFF	TGTGCCTGGAGCCTTTCGGGACTAGCTTCCTACAATGAGCAGTTCTTC
TRBV19	TRBJ1-5	-	-	CASRREVSNQPQHF	TGTGCCAGTAGGCGGGAGGTAAGCAATCAGCCCCAGCATTTT
TRBV18	TRBJ2-7	TRBD1	-	CASSTGTGGYEQYF	TGTGCCAGCTCAACCGGGACAGGGGGCTACGAGCAGTACTTC
TRBV28	TRBJ1-5	-	once	CASRGGSYQPQHF	TGTGCCAGCAGGGGGGGGAGTTATCAGCCCCAGCATTTT
TRBV10-3	TRBJ2-3	TRBD2	-	CAISVVLAGGIGTDTQYF	TGTGCCATCAGTGTTGTTCTAGCGGGAGGCATAGGGACAGATACGCAGTATTTT
TRBV5-1	TRBJ2-3	TRBD2	once	CASSLRLAGTDTQYF	TGCGCCAGCAGCTTGCGTCTAGCGGGCACAGATACGCAGTATTTT
TRBV19	TRBJ1-6	TRBD1	-	CATAGTGGSPLHF	TGTGCCACCGCCGGGACAGGGGGTTCACCCCTCCACTTT
TRBV28	TRBJ2-7	TRBD2	-	CASRGPGTSAYEQYF	TGTGCCAGCAGGGGACCCGGGACTAGCGCCTACGAGCAGTACTTC
TRBV5-8	TRBJ2-5	-	-	CASSGGQNRIQETQYF	TGTGCCAGCAGCGGCGGACAGAACCGTATCCAAGAGACCCAGTACTTC